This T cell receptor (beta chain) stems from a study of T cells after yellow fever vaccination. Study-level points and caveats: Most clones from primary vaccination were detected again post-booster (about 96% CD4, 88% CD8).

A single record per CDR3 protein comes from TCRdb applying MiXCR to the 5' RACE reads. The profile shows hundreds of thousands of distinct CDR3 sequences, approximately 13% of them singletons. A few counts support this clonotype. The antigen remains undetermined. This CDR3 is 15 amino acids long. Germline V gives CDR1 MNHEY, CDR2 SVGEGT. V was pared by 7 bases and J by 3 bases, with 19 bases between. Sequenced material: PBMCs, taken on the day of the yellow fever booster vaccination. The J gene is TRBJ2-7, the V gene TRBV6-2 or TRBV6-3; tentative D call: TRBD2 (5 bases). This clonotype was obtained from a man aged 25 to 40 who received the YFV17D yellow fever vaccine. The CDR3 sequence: CASNPPGSSFYEQYF. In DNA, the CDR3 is TGTGCCAGCAACCCTCCGGGGTCAAGTTTCTACGAGCAGTACTTC.